The clone carrying this TCR beta chain appeared many times. The antigen remains unidentified. The germline V gene has CDR1 SNHLY and CDR2 FYNNEI. The V and J ends lost 6 bases and 1 base respectively, with 13 bases between them. This CDR3 has 15 residues. Time point meaning: newly diagnosed GD, antithyroid drugs for less than 3 months. The TCR library was made from RNA extracted from PBMCs. Arm-PCR with iRepertoire HTBI primers amplified the CDR3 regions for these TCR beta libraries. TCRdb reprocessed the multiplex PCR reads via MiXCR and lists one record per CDR3 protein. The sample records 580,000 or so distinct CDR3 sequences, roughly a sixth being singletons. These data belong to a study of regulatory T cells in long-lasting Graves disease. Study details: Graves' patients with a new diagnosis had received antithyroid drugs under 3 months.

Study-wide results and caveats: Newly diagnosed disease favored TRBV20-1 and TRBJ2-1 over persistent disease.

The same sample was also studied in work on T cells in Graves' hyperthyroidism and ophthalmopathy. That publication notes: Ophthalmopathy was distinguished from stable hyperthyroidism by 13 V-J signatures.

The chain combines TRBV2 with TRBJ1-5; tentatively, D is TRBD1 (5 bases). The origin of this receptor is a man between 18 and 35 years old with Graves disease. The sequencing here drew on peripheral blood mononuclear cells (PBMCs), taken at new diagnosis, from a patient treated with antithyroid drugs. This chain's CDR3 is CASRGGLSSNQPQHF. In DNA form, the CDR3 reads TGTGCCAGCAGGGGGGGTTTGTCGAGCAATCAGCCCCAGCATTTT.